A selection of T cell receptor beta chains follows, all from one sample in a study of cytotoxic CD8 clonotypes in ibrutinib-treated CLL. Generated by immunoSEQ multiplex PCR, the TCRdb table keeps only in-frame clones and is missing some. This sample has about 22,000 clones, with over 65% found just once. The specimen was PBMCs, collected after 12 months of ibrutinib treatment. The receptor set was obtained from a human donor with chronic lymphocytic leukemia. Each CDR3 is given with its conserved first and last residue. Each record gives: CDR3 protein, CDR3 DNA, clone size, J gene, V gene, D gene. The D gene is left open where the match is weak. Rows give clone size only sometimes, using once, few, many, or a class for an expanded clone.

CDR3 protein: CASSNLLGVSGANVLTF
CDR3 DNA: TGTGCCAGTAGTAACCTCCTGGGGGTCTCTGGGGCCAACGTCCTGACTTTC
clone size: few
J gene: TRBJ2-6
V gene: TRBV19
D gene: NA

CDR3 protein: CAWSLRVPYEQYF
CDR3 DNA: TGTGCCTGGAGTCTCAGGGTGCCCTACGAGCAGTACTTC
clone size: NA
J gene: TRBJ2-7
V gene: TRBV30
D gene: NA

CDR3 protein: CTSSQGPPGGGYQETQYF
CDR3 DNA: TGCACCAGCAGCCAAGGTCCCCCCGGCGGGGGATACCAAGAGACCCAGTACTTC
clone size: NA
J gene: TRBJ2-5
V gene: TRBV1
D gene: NA

CDR3 protein: CSVAPGDSGNTIYF
CDR3 DNA: TGCAGCGTAGCTCCAGGGGACTCTGGAAACACCATATATTTT
clone size: NA
J gene: TRBJ1-3
V gene: TRBV29-1
D gene: NA

CDR3 protein: CASNGGIGVNEQFF
CDR3 DNA: TGTGCCAGCAACGGCGGTATCGGGGTGAATGAGCAGTTCTTC
clone size: NA
J gene: TRBJ2-1
V gene: TRBV2
D gene: NA

CDR3 protein: CASPPRQALNATNEKLFF
CDR3 DNA: TGTGCCAGCCCCCCCCGACAGGCTCTAAATGCAACTAATGAAAAACTGTTTTTT
clone size: NA
J gene: TRBJ1-4
V gene: TRBV27
D gene: NA

CDR3 protein: CASRLVGQRDNQPQHF
CDR3 DNA: TGTGCAAGTCGCTTAGTAGGTCAGAGGGACAATCAGCCCCAGCATTTT
clone size: NA
J gene: TRBJ1-5
V gene: TRBV12-2
D gene: NA

CDR3 protein: CASSPAPQDGVQPQHF
CDR3 DNA: TGTGCCAGCAGCCCCGCCCCTCAGGATGGGGTTCAGCCCCAGCATTTT
clone size: NA
J gene: TRBJ1-5
V gene: TRBV7-6
D gene: NA

CDR3 protein: CAWRPRGRTDTQYF
CDR3 DNA: TGTGCCTGGAGACCGCGGGGGCGCACAGATACGCAGTATTTT
clone size: NA
J gene: TRBJ2-3
V gene: TRBV30
D gene: NA

CDR3 protein: CSVPDPAESADTQYF
CDR3 DNA: TGCAGCGTCCCGGATCCGGCGGAATCGGCAGATACGCAGTATTTT
clone size: NA
J gene: TRBJ2-3
V gene: TRBV29-1
D gene: NA

CDR3 protein: CASSGGQGAFF
CDR3 DNA: TGTGCCAGCAGTGGGGGACAGGGGGCTTTCTTT
clone size: NA
J gene: TRBJ1-1
V gene: TRBV28
D gene: TRBD1

CDR3 protein: CASREATGTYYGYTF
CDR3 DNA: TGCGCCAGCAGGGAGGCTACGGGGACGTACTATGGCTACACCTTC
clone size: few
J gene: TRBJ1-2
V gene: TRBV5-1
D gene: NA

CDR3 protein: CASSHGTAEFDGINQPQHF
CDR3 DNA: TGCGCCAGCAGCCATGGGACAGCAGAGTTCGATGGGATCAATCAGCCCCAGCATTTT
clone size: NA
J gene: TRBJ1-5
V gene: TRBV4-1
D gene: TRBD1

CDR3 protein: CASSLGGTNEKLFF
CDR3 DNA: TGCGCCAGCAGCTTGGGGGGCACTAATGAAAAACTGTTTTTT
clone size: NA
J gene: TRBJ1-4
V gene: TRBV5-1
D gene: NA

CDR3 protein: CASSAAGGAFEKLFF
CDR3 DNA: TGTGCCAGCAGCGCCGCAGGGGGCGCATTCGAAAAACTGTTTTTT
clone size: NA
J gene: TRBJ1-4
V gene: TRBV9
D gene: TRBD1

CDR3 protein: CASSHLLAASSYNEQFF
CDR3 DNA: TGCGCCAGCAGCCATCTACTAGCGGCGAGCTCCTACAATGAGCAGTTCTTC
clone size: NA
J gene: TRBJ2-1
V gene: TRBV4-3
D gene: TRBD2

CDR3 protein: CAIRPTGPTGSGNTIYF
CDR3 DNA: TGTGCCATCAGGCCCACGGGCCCTACTGGCTCTGGAAACACCATATATTTT
clone size: few
J gene: TRBJ1-3
V gene: TRBV10-3
D gene: NA

CDR3 protein: CASSLKQGQGGNYGYTF
CDR3 DNA: TGTGCCAGCAGTCTCAAACAAGGACAGGGAGGCAACTATGGCTACACCTTC
clone size: NA
J gene: TRBJ1-2
V gene: TRBV28
D gene: TRBD1

CDR3 protein: CASSLLTENTEAFF
CDR3 DNA: TGTGCCAGCAGTTTATTAACCGAGAACACTGAAGCTTTCTTT
clone size: NA
J gene: TRBJ1-1
V gene: TRBV27
D gene: NA

CDR3 protein: CASSATAGGNTIYF
CDR3 DNA: TGTGCCAGCAGCGCCACGGCGGGGGGAAACACCATATATTTT
clone size: NA
J gene: TRBJ1-3
V gene: TRBV9
D gene: NA

CDR3 protein: CASSSGTSGAGANVLTF
CDR3 DNA: TGTGCCAGCAGCTCAGGGACTAGCGGGGCTGGGGCCAACGTCCTGACTTTC
clone size: NA
J gene: TRBJ2-6
V gene: TRBV5-4
D gene: TRBD2

CDR3 protein: CASSPGRYEQYF
CDR3 DNA: TGTGCCAGCAGTCCGGGGCGCTACGAGCAGTACTTC
clone size: NA
J gene: TRBJ2-7
V gene: TRBV2
D gene: NA

CDR3 protein: CASSARGQNWQPQHF
CDR3 DNA: TGTGCCAGCAGTGCAAGGGGACAGAACTGGCAGCCCCAGCATTTT
clone size: NA
J gene: TRBJ1-5
V gene: TRBV6-6
D gene: TRBD1

CDR3 protein: CASSPSPVETQYF
CDR3 DNA: TGCGCCAGCAGCCCCTCCCCGGTGGAGACCCAGTACTTC
clone size: NA
J gene: TRBJ2-5
V gene: TRBV5-1
D gene: NA

CDR3 protein: CASSLGWDTQYF
CDR3 DNA: TGTGCCAGCAGCTTAGGGTGGGACACGCAGTATTTT
clone size: NA
J gene: TRBJ2-3
V gene: TRBV7-8
D gene: NA

CDR3 protein: CASSTGKGTSATNEKLFF
CDR3 DNA: TGTGCCAGCAGCACAGGAAAAGGAACATCTGCAACTAATGAAAAACTGTTTTTT
clone size: few
J gene: TRBJ1-4
V gene: TRBV11-2
D gene: NA

CDR3 protein: CASSHLTGATGWYGYTF
CDR3 DNA: TGCGCCAGCAGCCACCTCACCGGGGCTACGGGGTGGTATGGCTACACCTTC
clone size: NA
J gene: TRBJ1-2
V gene: TRBV4-1
D gene: NA

CDR3 protein: CASSLQSASSYEQYF
CDR3 DNA: TGTGCCAGCAGCTTACAGTCGGCGAGCTCCTACGAGCAGTACTTC
clone size: NA
J gene: TRBJ2-7
V gene: TRBV5-6
D gene: NA

CDR3 protein: CASRGTRGAGEQFF
CDR3 DNA: TGTGCCAGCAGGGGGACTAGGGGGGCGGGTGAGCAGTTCTTC
clone size: NA
J gene: TRBJ2-1
V gene: TRBV6-5
D gene: TRBD2

CDR3 protein: CASSPFGGTGGEQYF
CDR3 DNA: TGTGCCAGCAGCCCCTTCGGCGGGACGGGTGGCGAGCAGTACTTC
clone size: NA
J gene: TRBJ2-7
V gene: TRBV7-2
D gene: NA

CDR3 protein: CASSRLGTEAFF
CDR3 DNA: TGTGCCAGCAGCCGGCTGGGAACTGAAGCTTTCTTT
clone size: NA
J gene: TRBJ1-1
V gene: TRBV2
D gene: NA

CDR3 protein: CASSIPGTEAFF
CDR3 DNA: TGTGCCAGCAGTATCCCGGGTACTGAAGCTTTCTTT
clone size: once
J gene: TRBJ1-1
V gene: TRBV28
D gene: NA

CDR3 protein: CATSREKGRGTDTQYF
CDR3 DNA: TGTGCCACCAGCAGAGAGAAGGGTCGGGGCACAGATACGCAGTATTTT
clone size: NA
J gene: TRBJ2-3
V gene: TRBV15
D gene: NA

CDR3 protein: CASSGSTRDNQPQHF
CDR3 DNA: TGTGCCAGCAGCGGATCCACCAGGGACAATCAGCCCCAGCATTTT
clone size: NA
J gene: TRBJ1-5
V gene: TRBV25-1
D gene: NA

CDR3 protein: CASRVVTGELFF
CDR3 DNA: TGTGCCAGCAGAGTTGTCACCGGGGAGCTGTTTTTT
clone size: NA
J gene: TRBJ2-2
V gene: TRBV6-1
D gene: NA

CDR3 protein: CASSKDPRDAGNTIYF
CDR3 DNA: TGTGCCAGCAGCAAAGACCCCCGGGATGCAGGAAACACCATATATTTT
clone size: NA
J gene: TRBJ1-3
V gene: TRBV21-1
D gene: NA

CDR3 protein: CASSWQGGGETQYF
CDR3 DNA: TGTGCCAGCAGCTGGCAGGGAGGGGGAGAGACCCAGTACTTC
clone size: few
J gene: TRBJ2-5
V gene: TRBV7-6
D gene: NA

CDR3 protein: CSVLPSGGTDTQYF
CDR3 DNA: TGCAGCGTCCTCCCAAGCGGAGGGACAGATACGCAGTATTTT
clone size: NA
J gene: TRBJ2-3
V gene: TRBV29-1
D gene: NA

CDR3 protein: CASNLQNTGELFF
CDR3 DNA: TGTGCCAGCAACTTACAGAACACCGGGGAGCTGTTTTTT
clone size: NA
J gene: TRBJ2-2
V gene: TRBV2
D gene: NA

CDR3 protein: CASSLSSYEQYF
CDR3 DNA: TGCGCCAGCAGCCTCAGCTCCTACGAGCAGTACTTC
clone size: NA
J gene: TRBJ2-7
V gene: TRBV5-1
D gene: NA

CDR3 protein: CASTEGFTRSYEQYF
CDR3 DNA: TGTGCCAGCACCGAAGGCTTTACTCGGTCCTACGAGCAGTACTTC
clone size: few
J gene: TRBJ2-7
V gene: TRBV2
D gene: NA

CDR3 protein: CASSLDSAAMTQFF
CDR3 DNA: TGCGCCAGCAGCTTGGACAGTGCTGCTATGACGCAGTTCTTC
clone size: many
J gene: TRBJ2-1
V gene: TRBV5-1
D gene: NA

CDR3 protein: CATSRDRQINQPQHF
CDR3 DNA: TGTGCCACCAGCAGAGATCGGCAGATTAATCAGCCCCAGCATTTT
clone size: NA
J gene: TRBJ1-5
V gene: TRBV15
D gene: NA

CDR3 protein: CAWSGTGNTEAFF
CDR3 DNA: TGTGCCTGGAGTGGGACAGGGAACACTGAAGCTTTCTTT
clone size: NA
J gene: TRBJ1-1
V gene: TRBV30
D gene: TRBD1

CDR3 protein: CASRQGRSYDYTF
CDR3 DNA: TGTGCCAGCAGGCAGGGCAGGAGCTATGACTACACCTTC
clone size: NA
J gene: TRBJ1-2
V gene: TRBV28
D gene: NA

CDR3 protein: CASSPTGGAGQYF
CDR3 DNA: TGTGCCAGCAGCCCTACCGGTGGGGCGGGGCAGTACTTC
clone size: NA
J gene: TRBJ2-7
V gene: TRBV27
D gene: NA